This TCR beta chain was sequenced for a study of T cells in localized non-small cell lung cancer. Study-wide results and limits: The study sequenced only one region of the tumor. As a result, intratumor heterogeneity could not be excluded and remains possible. Uninvolved nearby lung showed the greatest T cell clonality, exceeding that found in tumor. Blood T cell density predicted longer survival; adjacent-lung clonality, shorter. In adjacent lung appeared a median around 54 of the top 100 tumor clones.

To note about this clone: The antigen is not known.

This CDR3 comprises 13 residues. V lost 6 bases and J lost 11, with 18 bases in between. Per the germline V gene, CDR1 is MDHEN and CDR2 is SYDVKM. TCRdb's table, derived via immunoSEQ multiplex PCR, lists solely in-frame clones and lacks some. The sample has fewer than 40,000 clones, approximately 88% seen once. The TCR comes from a woman between 35 and 75 years old with stage III lung adenocarcinoma. The chain joins TRBV28 to TRBJ2-3; weak D call: TRBD2 (5 bases). Here the sequenced sample was peripheral blood mononuclear cells, taken before any cancer treatment. The CDR3 DNA sequence: TGTGCCAGCAGCCCTCCGGGATTGGCTAAGCAGTATTTT. This gives the protein CASSPPGLAKQYF.